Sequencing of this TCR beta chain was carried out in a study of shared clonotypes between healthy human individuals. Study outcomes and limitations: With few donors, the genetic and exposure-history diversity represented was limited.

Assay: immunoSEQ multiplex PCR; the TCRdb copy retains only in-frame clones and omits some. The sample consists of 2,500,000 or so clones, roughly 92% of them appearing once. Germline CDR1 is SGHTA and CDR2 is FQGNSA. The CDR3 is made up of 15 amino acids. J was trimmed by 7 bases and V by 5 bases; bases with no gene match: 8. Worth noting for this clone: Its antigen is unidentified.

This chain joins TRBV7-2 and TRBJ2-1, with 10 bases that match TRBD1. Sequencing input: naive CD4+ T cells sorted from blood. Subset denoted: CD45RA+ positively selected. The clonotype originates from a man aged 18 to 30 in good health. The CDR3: CASSPQDRGSNEQFF. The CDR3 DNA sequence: TGTGCCAGCAGCCCTCAGGACAGGGGGTCAAATGAGCAGTTCTTC.